This TCR beta chain was identified in a study of CD8 T cells in Susac syndrome. Germline V CDR1 and CDR2: DFQATT, SNEGSKA (reference sequence). V shed 0 bases and J shed 4 bases, with 16 bases lying between them. This CDR3 has 17 amino acids. The RNA input was 0.5 to 1 ug, and it was reverse transcribed with random hexamers. TCR beta CDR3 was amplified by immunoSEQ multiplex PCR. This amplification extended across 54 Vbeta and 13 Jbeta segments. One entry per CDR3 protein, called by TCRdb with MiXCR from the immunoSEQ multiplex PCR reads. The table records 150,000 to 180,000 distinct CDR3 sequences, roughly 95% of them present only once.

The chain is built from TRBV20-1 and TRBJ1-6; tentatively, D is TRBD1 (6 bases). The TCR originated in a human donor with multiple sclerosis. The sequenced sample was CD8+ T cells from PBMCs. CDR3 in amino acids: CSARDHEGQFYNSPLHF. Written as DNA, the CDR3 is TGCAGTGCTAGAGACCACGAAGGACAGTTTTATAATTCACCCCTCCACTTT.